This TCR beta chain stems from a study of blood T cell repertoires in COVID-19. The V and J ends lost 0 bases and 4 bases respectively, with 3 bases between them. The CDR3 has 12 amino acids. Germline V gene lookup returns CDR1 SGHTA and CDR2 FQGNSA. Only in-frame clones appear in the TCRdb table, and some are missing; sequencing was by immunoSEQ multiplex PCR. The profile shows 250,000 to 300,000 clones, under 90% of them singletons. The chain combines TRBV7-2 with TRBJ1-2; no clear D. The source is a woman aged 60 to 75 with active or convalescent COVID-19. The sequenced sample was peripheral blood. CDR3 sequence (DNA): TGTGCCAGCAGCTTAGCGCGCTATGGCTACACCTTC. Translated: CASSLARYGYTF.